This T cell receptor (beta chain) stems from a study of blood T cell repertoires in COVID-19. Whole-study context: COVID-19 samples, acute and convalescent, were from the United States, Italy and Spain. Nucleic acid was either cDNA or gDNA, and it came from T cells, B-cell-depleted T cells, or PBMCs.

Germline V gene lookup returns CDR1 GTSNPN and CDR2 SVGIG (reference sequence). J was trimmed by 7 bases and V by 2 bases; bases with no gene match: 9. The CDR3 covers 14 residues. In the original workflow: Reference gene primer amplification in the assay estimated nucleated cell counts. Sequencing was performed with immunoSEQ multiplex PCR; in TCRdb, only in-frame clones are kept and a portion is missing. V, J and clone size derive from that table, while D and trimming were established from the DNA sequence. The table has about 140,000 clones, roughly 80% seen once. This TCR came from a woman aged 45-60 years with active or convalescent COVID-19. The chain links TRBV30 to TRBJ1-2; 8 positions match TRBD1. The specimen sequenced was peripheral blood. The DNA for the CDR3 is TGTGCCTGGAGTCGAGGACAGGGAACGGGTGGCTACACCTTC. The encoded protein is CAWSRGQGTGGYTF. The variable domain in full, completed from reference TRBV30 and TRBJ1-2, reads SQTIHQWPATLVQPVGSPLSLECTVEGTSNPNLYWYRQAAGRGLQLLFYSVGIGQISSEVPQNLSASRPQDRQFILSSKKLLLSDSGFYLCAWSRGQGTGGYTFGSGTRLTVV.